Listed here are 14 T cell receptor beta chains from one sample, sequenced in a study of brain metastases from non-small cell lung cancer. Sequencing used immunoSEQ multiplex PCR; TCRdb keeps in-frame clones, though not all of them. The profile shows several thousand clones, 80% to 85% of them singletons. The sequencing input was primary lung tumor tissue. All receptors derive from a donor at least 40 years old with non-small cell lung cancer.

The chain links TRBV18 to TRBJ2-5; D ambiguous. The CDR3 runs 11 residues. The V gene lost 3 bases and the J gene lost 5 bases, with 4 bases spanning the gap. CDR1 and CDR2 from the germline V gene are KGHSH and LQKENI. The CDR3 here is CASSPAETQYF. DNA for the CDR3: TGTGCCAGCTCACCCGCCGAGACCCAGTACTTC.

The chain has TRBV7-3 and TRBJ2-1; TRBD2 is a possible D gene (7 bases). Trimming removed 5 bases at V and 7 bases at J, with 15 bases between. Germline CDR1 SGHTA, CDR2 FQGTGA. The length of the CDR3 is 14 residues. CDR3: CASSIAGAGNEQFF. CDR3 nucleotides: TGTGCCAGCAGCATCGCGGGGGCGGGGAATGAGCAGTTCTTC. Full variable domain (rest looked up from reference TRBV7-3 and TRBJ2-1): GAGVSQTPSNKVTEKGKYVELRCDPISGHTALYWYRQSLGQGPEFLIYFQGTGAADDSGLPNDRFFAVRPEGSVSTLKIQRTERGDSAVYLCASSIAGAGNEQFFGPGTRLTVL.

The rearrangement links TRBV19 to TRBJ1-5, with 7 nucleotides matching TRBD1. Germline V gene sequence: CDR1 LNHDA, CDR2 SQIVND (reference sequence). The CDR3 covers 16 residues. V lost 7 bases to trimming and J lost 1 base; unmatched junction nucleotides: 10. The chain's CDR3 is CASKPLRQGSNQPQHF. CDR3 coding DNA: TGTGCCAGTAAACCCCTTCGACAGGGAAGCAATCAGCCCCAGCATTTT.

This clone was seen a single time. This rearrangement joins TRBV2 to TRBJ1-5; 10 bases are a match to TRBD1. Germline V CDR1 and CDR2: SNHLY, FYNNEI. The CDR3 extends over 14 amino acids. V lost 6 bases to trimming and J lost 6 bases; unmatched junction nucleotides: 5. CDR3 in DNA: TGTGCCAGCAGGGGGGGACAGGGGAGTCAGCCCCAGCATTTT. It is translated as CASRGGQGSQPQHF. Complete variable domain (other parts from reference TRBV2 and TRBJ1-5): EPEVTQTPSHQVTQMGQEVILRCVPISNHLYFYWYRQILGQKVEFLVSFYNNEISEKSEIFDDQFSVERPDGSNFTLKIRSTKLEDSAMYFCASRGGQGSQPQHFGDGTRLSIL.

The V gene is TRBV29-1, the J gene TRBJ1-1; no reliable D call. The CDR3 contains 12 residues. The germline CDR1 and CDR2 sequences are SQVTM and ANQGSEA. V was trimmed by 6 bases and J by 1 base, leaving 9 bases between them. The CDR3 protein is CSVLAGNTEAFF. The CDR3 DNA is TGCAGCGTCTTGGCAGGGAACACTGAAGCTTTCTTT.

Of note for this clone: Compared with germline, one end of the junction differs, possibly owing to a read error. This sequence joins TRBV24-1 and TRBJ2-1; weak D call: TRBD2 (7 bases). This CDR3 region has 14 residues. The germline V gene encodes CDR1 KGHDR and CDR2 SFDVKD. For the CDR3, the DNA is TGTACCACGTCGGGGGCTTTAGCGGGCAATGAGCAGTTCTTC. It translates to CTTSGALAGNEQFF.

The chain links TRBV28 to TRBJ2-4; TRBD1 agrees at 9 bases. The CDR3 runs to 16 residues. From germline, CDR1 is MDHEN and CDR2 SYDVKM. V shed 4 bases and J 1 base; nucleotides not matched to a gene: 5. The CDR3 sequence is CASSWRGTGAKNIQYF. DNA of the CDR3: TGTGCCAGCAGTTGGCGCGGGACAGGGGCCAAAAACATTCAGTACTTC.

This rearrangement joins TRBV3-1 (or the pseudogene TRBV3-2) to TRBJ2-1, with TRBD2 identical over 8 bases. CDR3 length: 19 amino acids. The V gene's germline CDR1 is LGHDT and CDR2 YNNKEL (reference sequence). The V and J ends lost 3 bases and 4 bases, in that order; junction bases with no gene match: 17. CDR3 residues: CASSHQRGRSGLVYNEQFF. The CDR3 coding sequence is TGTGCCAGCAGCCACCAAAGAGGCCGCTCGGGACTAGTGTACAATGAGCAGTTCTTC.

The chain couples TRBV12-3 or TRBV12-4 to TRBJ1-1; 7 nucleotides line up with TRBD1. V lost 4 bases to trimming and J lost 1 base; unmatched junction nucleotides: 0. The CDR3 has 13 amino acids. CDR3 nucleotides: TGTGCCAGCAGTTACAGGGGGAACACTGAAGCTTTCTTT. The encoded protein is CASSYRGNTEAFF.

There are a few counts of this clone. The chain uses TRBV21-1 and TRBJ2-1; TRBD1 is the table's D call, not checked against the DNA. TRBV21-1 is classified as a pseudogene. The CDR3 has 13 amino acids. CDR3: CASSRTGGPEQFF. The CDR3 DNA is TGTGCCAGCAGCCGGACAGGGGGCCCAGAGCAGTTCTTC.

The sample holds one count of this clone. This chain uses TRBV2 with TRBJ1-2, with D maybe TRBD1 (6 bases). Trimming took off 3 bases at V and 9 bases at J, with 11 bases between the two ends. In germline, CDR1 is SNHLY, CDR2 FYNNEI. The CDR3 sequence is 12 residues long. This CDR3 reads CASSEGARSYTF. For the CDR3, the DNA is TGTGCCAGCAGTGAGGGGGCTAGGAGCTACACCTTC.

This clone qualifies as medium-sized. Other nucleotide sequences from this sample produce the same CDR3. The V gene is TRBV6-5, the J gene TRBJ2-7; no reliable D call. Deletions cut 10 bases from V and 3 bases from J, with 16 bases between. In germline, CDR1 is MNHEY, CDR2 SVGAGI. CDR3 length: 13 residues. CDR3 amino acids: CATQGTDYYEQYF. As DNA, the CDR3 is TGTGCCACCCAAGGTACGGATTACTACGAGCAGTACTTC.

This clone came up once. J is TRBJ1-5 and V is TRBV28; TRBD1 might be the D (5 bases). Germline V gene lookup returns CDR1 MDHEN and CDR2 SYDVKM. V lost 2 bases and J lost 5, with 10 bases in between. The CDR3 extends over 14 amino acids. CDR3 nucleotides: TGTGCCAGCAGTTTACAGGGATATCATCAGCCCCAGCATTTT. As protein: CASSLQGYHQPQHF.

The chain couples TRBV21-1 to TRBJ1-1; TRBD1, the table's D call, was not compared with the DNA. TRBV21-1 corresponds to a pseudogene. The CDR3 runs 16 residues. The DNA for the CDR3 is TGTGCCAGCAGCAAAGAGTACTGGACAGGGAACACTGAAGCTTTCTTT. Protein: CASSKEYWTGNTEAFF.